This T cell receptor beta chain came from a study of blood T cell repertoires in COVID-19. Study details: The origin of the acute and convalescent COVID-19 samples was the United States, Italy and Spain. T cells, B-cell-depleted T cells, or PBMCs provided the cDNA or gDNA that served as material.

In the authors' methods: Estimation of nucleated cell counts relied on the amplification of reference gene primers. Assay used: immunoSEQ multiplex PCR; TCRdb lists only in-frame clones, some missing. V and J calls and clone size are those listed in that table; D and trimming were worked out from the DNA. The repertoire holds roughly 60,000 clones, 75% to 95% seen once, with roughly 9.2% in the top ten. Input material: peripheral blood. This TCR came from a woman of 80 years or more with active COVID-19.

The CDR3 reads CASSLDPWTSSYEQYF. The CDR3, as DNA: TGTGCCAGCAGCTTAGATCCCTGGACTAGCTCCTACGAGCAGTACTTC. This chain connects TRBV11-2 to TRBJ2-7; TRBD2 matches 7 bases. V lost 0 bases to trimming and J lost 0 bases; unmatched junction nucleotides: 5. The CDR3 runs 16 residues. Germline lookup yields CDR1 SGHAT and CDR2 FQNNGV. The whole variable domain, filled in from reference TRBV11-2 and TRBJ2-7, reads EAGVAQSPRYKIIEKRQSVAFWCNPISGHATLYWYQQILGQGPKLLIQFQNNGVVDDSQLPKDRFSAERLKGVDSTLKIQPAKLEDSAVYLCASSLDPWTSSYEQYFGPGTRLTVT.